This TCR beta chain emerged from a study of shared clonotypes between healthy human individuals. This clone has only one observation. Its antigen is undetermined. J gave up 7 bases and V 4 bases, and 10 bases lay outside the gene matches. This CDR3 comprises 16 residues. CDR1 MDHEN and CDR2 SYDVKM come from the germline V gene. Study conclusions and caveats: Among donors, sharing of clonotypes was expected to be affected by sequencing depth.

Sequencing used immunoSEQ multiplex PCR; TCRdb keeps in-frame clones, though not all of them. The repertoire holds 450,000 to 600,000 clones, with roughly 85% as singletons. The sequenced sample was PBMCs. The clonotype originates from a woman aged 40 to 50 in good health. Some clones in this sample may be carry-over from other donors' samples. The chain is built from TRBV28 and TRBJ2-1; TRBD2 matches 10 bases. The CDR3 DNA reads as TGTGCCAGCAGTTCCCATCTAGCGGGAGTAGGTAATGAGCAGTTCTTC. Residues: CASSSHLAGVGNEQFF. Combining the CDR3 with reference TRBV28 and TRBJ2-1 gives the whole variable domain DVKVTQSSRYLVKRTGEKVFLECVQDMDHENMFWYRQDPGLGLRLIYFSYDVKMKEKGDIPEGYSVSREKKERFSLILESASTNQTSMYLCASSSHLAGVGNEQFFGPGTRLTVL.